This TCR beta chain came from a study of T cells in tuberculosis. General observations from the study: The stringent gate may have excluded weak CD1B-GMM tetramer binders.

With V trimmed by 2 bases and J by 0 bases, 4 bases remained unmatched. Germline lookup yields CDR1 SGHNT and CDR2 YYREEE (reference sequence). This CDR3 spans 15 amino acids. Repertoires were generated with immunoSEQ multiplex PCR, while TCRdb's copy carries only in-frame clones and drops some. The sample contains approximately 100,000 clones, approximately 91% of which appear only once. After thawing and overnight rest, PBMC were stained with GMM-loaded CD1B tetramer, viability dye and anti-CD3 for sorting. C32 glucose monomycolate from Rhodococcus equi was loaded onto the CD1B tetramers. Tetramer-sorted PBMC had been CD14 monocyte-depleted before freezing. Each donor contributed roughly 100,000 sorted tetramer-negative cells.

The chain is built from TRBV5-4 and TRBJ1-2, with 7 positions matching TRBD1. The sample taken for sequencing was CD1b-GMM tetramer-negative cells sorted from PBMCs. This clonotype was sampled from an adult woman with latent tuberculosis. DNA of the CDR3: TGTGCCAGCAGCTTTGGGACAGACACTAACTATGGCTACACCTTC. Translated, it gives CASSFGTDTNYGYTF.